This T cell receptor beta chain was obtained from a study of T cells after yellow fever vaccination. Study-wide points: Faster peaking, at day 5 versus 15, marked a secondary response that was weaker.

One entry per CDR3 protein, called by TCRdb with MiXCR from the 5' RACE reads. The profile shows 500,000 to 650,000 distinct CDR3 sequences, approximately 13% of them singletons. The CDR3 runs 15 residues. With 3 bases removed from V and 0 bases from J, the gap between germline ends came to 6 bases. Note on this clonotype: Its antigen is currently unknown.

V is TRBV12-3 or TRBV12-4 and J is TRBJ2-6; D uncertain. The sample consisted of PBMCs, taken on the day of the yellow fever booster vaccination. The sequence was collected from a man aged 25-45 years who received the YFV17D yellow fever vaccine. For the CDR3, the DNA is TGTGCCAGCAGTTTCGGCCGCTCTGGGGCCAACGTCCTGACTTTC. Translated: CASSFGRSGANVLTF.